The entry below gives a single T cell receptor beta chain sequence along with its context. The antigen remains unidentified. Germline V gene data show CDR1 as SGDLS and CDR2 as YYNGEE. V was trimmed by 4 bases and J by 1 base, leaving 14 bases between them. This CDR3 spans 15 amino acids. PCR primers comprised 60 Vbeta and 13 Jbeta primers. Using immunoSEQ multiplex PCR, the repertoire was profiled, and TCRdb retains in-frame clones only, with some absent. The sample yields about 190,000 clones, approximately 75% seen once. The data originate from a study of cytomegalovirus exposure and HLA in healthy donors. The wider study: Around 87 million unique TCRs, all from HLA-typed donors, were included in an early release of the data.

Study-wide points: TCR beta chains numbering 164 were designated cytomegalovirus-associated. TCR beta chain V- and J-gene trimming was linked, in a later analysis, to a missense variant in DCLRE1C.

Each of the donors was a healthy bone marrow donor. The material sequenced was PBMCs. The rearrangement joins TRBV9 to TRBJ2-5; D may be TRBD1 (7 bases). The sequence was obtained from a man aged 30-40 years in good health and CMV-seropositive. The chain's CDR3 is CASSPRGDSQETQYF. CDR3 sequence (DNA): TGTGCCAGCAGCCCCCGCGGGGACAGCCAAGAGACCCAGTACTTC.